The clone carrying this T cell receptor (beta chain) appeared a few times. Alopecia areata patients provided lesional scalp punch biopsies and peripheral blood, both collected for the study. These data originate in a study of CD8+ T cells in alopecia areata. RNA was extracted and reverse transcribed into cDNA as the sequencing template. Clones were sequenced by immunoSEQ multiplex PCR, and TCRdb holds only the in-frame ones, with some missing. The sample lists 130,000 to 150,000 clones; about 51% were seen once. V lost 3 bases and J lost 1, with 10 bases in between. Looked up from germline, CDR1 is SQVTM and CDR2 is ANQGSEA. The length of the CDR3 is 15 residues.

This TCR was recovered from a human donor with alopecia areata. This sample comprised CD4+ T cells sorted from blood, obtained at week 0. V usage is TRBV29-1 and J usage is TRBJ2-6; D is possibly TRBD1 (6 bases). CDR3 residues: CSVDNTGSGANVLTF. The CDR3 DNA reads as TGCAGCGTTGACAACACAGGGTCTGGGGCCAACGTCCTGACTTTC.